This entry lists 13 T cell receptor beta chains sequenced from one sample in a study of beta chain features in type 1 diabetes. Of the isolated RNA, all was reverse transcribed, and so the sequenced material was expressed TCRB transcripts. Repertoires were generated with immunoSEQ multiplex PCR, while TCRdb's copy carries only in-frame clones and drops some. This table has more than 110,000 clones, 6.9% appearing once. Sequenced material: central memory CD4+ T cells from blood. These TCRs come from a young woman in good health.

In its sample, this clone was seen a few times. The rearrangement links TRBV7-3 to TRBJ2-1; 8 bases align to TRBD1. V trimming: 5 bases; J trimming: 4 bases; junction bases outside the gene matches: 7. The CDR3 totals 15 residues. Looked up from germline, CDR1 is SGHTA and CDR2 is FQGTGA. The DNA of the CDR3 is TGTGCCAGCAGCCAAGGGGACAGGCCATACAATGAGCAGTTCTTC. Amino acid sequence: CASSQGDRPYNEQFF.

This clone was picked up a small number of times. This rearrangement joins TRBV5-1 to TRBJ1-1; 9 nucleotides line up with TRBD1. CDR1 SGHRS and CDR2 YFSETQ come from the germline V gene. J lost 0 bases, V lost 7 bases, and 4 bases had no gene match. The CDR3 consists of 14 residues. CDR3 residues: CASGTGRLNTEAFF. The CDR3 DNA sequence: TGCGCCAGCGGGACAGGGCGTTTGAACACTGAAGCTTTCTTT.

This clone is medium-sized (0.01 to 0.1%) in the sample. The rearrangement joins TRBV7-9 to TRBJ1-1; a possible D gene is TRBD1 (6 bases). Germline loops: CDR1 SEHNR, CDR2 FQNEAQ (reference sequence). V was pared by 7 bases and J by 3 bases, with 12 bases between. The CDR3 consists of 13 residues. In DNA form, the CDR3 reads TGTGCCAGCATCGAAACAGGGTACACTGAAGCTTTCTTT. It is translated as CASIETGYTEAFF. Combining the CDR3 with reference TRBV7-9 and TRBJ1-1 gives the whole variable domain DTGVSQNPRHKITKRGQNVTFRCDPISEHNRLYWYRQTLGQGPEFLTYFQNEAQLEKSRLLSDRFSAERPKGSFSTLEIQRTEQGDSAMYLCASIETGYTEAFFGQGTRLTVV.

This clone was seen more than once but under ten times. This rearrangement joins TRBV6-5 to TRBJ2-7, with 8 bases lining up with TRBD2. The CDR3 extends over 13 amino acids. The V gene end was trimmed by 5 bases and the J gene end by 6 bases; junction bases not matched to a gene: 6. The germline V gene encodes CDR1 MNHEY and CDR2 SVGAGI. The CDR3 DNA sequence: TGTGCCAGCAGTCGGGAGGGTTTAGGCGAGCAGTACTTC. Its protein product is CASSREGLGEQYF.

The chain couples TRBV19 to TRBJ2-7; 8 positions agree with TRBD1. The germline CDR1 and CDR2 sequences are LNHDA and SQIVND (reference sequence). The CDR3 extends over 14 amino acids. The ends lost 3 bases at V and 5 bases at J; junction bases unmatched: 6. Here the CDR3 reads CASSMKQGGHEQYF. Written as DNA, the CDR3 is TGTGCCAGTAGTATGAAACAGGGGGGACACGAGCAGTACTTC. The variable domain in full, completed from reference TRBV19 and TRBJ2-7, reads DGGITQSPKYLFRKEGQNVTLSCEQNLNHDAMYWYRQDPGQGLRLIYYSQIVNDFQKGDIAEGYSVSREKKESFPLTVTSAQKNPTAFYLCASSMKQGGHEQYFGPGTRLTVT.

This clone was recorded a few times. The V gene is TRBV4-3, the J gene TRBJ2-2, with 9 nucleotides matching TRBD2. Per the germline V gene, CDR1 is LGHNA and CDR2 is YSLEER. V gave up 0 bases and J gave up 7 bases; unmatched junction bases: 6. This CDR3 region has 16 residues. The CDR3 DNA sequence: TGCGCCAGCAGCCAAGATGGGACTAGCTTAAGCGGGGAGCTGTTTTTT. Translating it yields CASSQDGTSLSGELFF.

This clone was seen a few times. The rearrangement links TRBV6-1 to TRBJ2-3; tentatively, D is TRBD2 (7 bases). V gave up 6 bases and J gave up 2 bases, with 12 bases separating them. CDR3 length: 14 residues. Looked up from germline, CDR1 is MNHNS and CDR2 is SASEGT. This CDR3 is CASRRGGFTDTQYF. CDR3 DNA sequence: TGTGCCAGCAGGAGGGGGGGGTTCACAGATACGCAGTATTTT.

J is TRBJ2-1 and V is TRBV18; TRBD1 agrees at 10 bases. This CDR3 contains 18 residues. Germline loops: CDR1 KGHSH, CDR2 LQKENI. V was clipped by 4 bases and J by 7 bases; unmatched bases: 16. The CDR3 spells CASSRQGASKLERNEQFF. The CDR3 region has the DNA TGTGCCAGCTCACGACAGGGGGCGAGCAAGTTGGAACGGAATGAGCAGTTCTTC.

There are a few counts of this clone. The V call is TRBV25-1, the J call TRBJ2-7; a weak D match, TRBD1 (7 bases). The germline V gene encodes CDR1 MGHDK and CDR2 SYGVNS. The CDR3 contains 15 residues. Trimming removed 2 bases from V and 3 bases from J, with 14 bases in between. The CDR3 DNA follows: TGTGCCAGCAGTGAAACCCAGGGGGGCGACTACGAGCAGTACTTC. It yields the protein CASSETQGGDYEQYF.

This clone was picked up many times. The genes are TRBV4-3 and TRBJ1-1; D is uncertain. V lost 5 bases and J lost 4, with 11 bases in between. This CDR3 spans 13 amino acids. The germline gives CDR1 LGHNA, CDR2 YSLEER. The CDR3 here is CASSSSYSTEAFF. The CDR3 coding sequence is TGCGCCAGCAGCTCCTCCTACAGCACTGAAGCTTTCTTT.

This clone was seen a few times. CDR3 sequence (DNA): TGTGCCAGCAGCAAAAGACTAGTGGGGGTCGGTGAGCAGTTCTTC. It codes for CASSKRLVGVGEQFF. The chain joins TRBV5-6 to TRBJ2-1, with D maybe TRBD2 (6 bases). Germline loops: CDR1 SGHDT, CDR2 YYEEEE. CDR3 length: 15 amino acids. V dropped 4 bases and J dropped 9 bases, with 20 bases sitting between them.

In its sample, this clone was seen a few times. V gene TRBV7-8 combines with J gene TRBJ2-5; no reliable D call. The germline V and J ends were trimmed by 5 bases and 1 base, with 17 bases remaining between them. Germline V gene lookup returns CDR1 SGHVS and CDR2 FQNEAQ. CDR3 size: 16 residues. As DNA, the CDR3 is TGTGCCAGCAGCCCTACGTTATGGAGCCTCCAAGAGACCCAGTACTTC. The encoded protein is CASSPTLWSLQETQYF.

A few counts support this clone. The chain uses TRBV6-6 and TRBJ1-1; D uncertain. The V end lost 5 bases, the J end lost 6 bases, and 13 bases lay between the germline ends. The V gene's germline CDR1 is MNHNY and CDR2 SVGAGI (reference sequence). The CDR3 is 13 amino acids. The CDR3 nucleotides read TGTGCCAGCAGTCGCGTATCTTCCGCTGAAGCTTTCTTT. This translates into CASSRVSSAEAFF.